A single sample gave rise to the 10 T cell receptor beta chains below, sequenced in a study of resident and recirculating memory T cells in vitiligo. Repertoires were generated with immunoSEQ multiplex PCR, while TCRdb's copy carries only in-frame clones and drops some. The table shows around 78,000 clones, with just over 90% occurring only once. Sequencing was performed on blood. Source of these receptors: a male donor with vitiligo.

The chain employs TRBV4-1 and TRBJ1-2, with 10 nucleotides matching TRBD1. This CDR3 is built from 17 residues. Germline CDR1 MGHRA, CDR2 YSYEKL. With V trimmed by 3 bases and J by 0 bases, 7 bases remained unmatched. This chain's CDR3 is CASSHLAGTGANYGYTF. The CDR3 coding sequence is TGCGCCAGCAGCCATCTCGCCGGGACAGGGGCTAACTATGGCTACACCTTC.

The chain joins TRBV6-5 to TRBJ2-7; 9 bases map to TRBD2. V gave up 0 bases and J gave up 7 bases; unmatched junction bases: 10. The CDR3 contains 16 residues. CDR1 and CDR2 (germline): MNHEY, SVGAGI. The CDR3 loop is CASSYSSGSAPIEQYF. CDR3 in DNA: TGTGCCAGCAGTTACTCTAGCGGGAGCGCCCCTATTGAGCAGTACTTC.

The gene calls are TRBV5-1 and TRBJ2-2, with 8 bases matching TRBD1. Looked up from germline, CDR1 is SGHRS and CDR2 is YFSETQ. The CDR3 runs 14 residues. V lost 2 bases and J lost 9; bases outside the gene matches: 6. The CDR3 region has the DNA TGCGCCAGCAGCTTATGGCAGGGGGCGTGGGAGCTGTTTTTT. Its translation: CASSLWQGAWELFF.

The rearrangement joins TRBV10-3 to TRBJ2-7; D possibly corresponds to TRBD2 (6 bases). The germline V gene encodes CDR1 ENHRY and CDR2 SYGVKD. Deletions cut 8 bases from V and 6 bases from J, with 17 bases between. This CDR3 region has 13 residues. CDR3 loop: CAIGRRGALEQYF. The CDR3 region has the DNA TGTGCCATCGGGAGGAGGGGAGCCCTCGAGCAGTACTTC.

The V call is TRBV7-3, the J call TRBJ2-3, with 8 positions matching TRBD1. J was trimmed by 4 bases and V by 5 bases; bases with no gene match: 8. CDR3 length: 15 residues. Germline V gene sequence: CDR1 SGHTA, CDR2 FQGTGA. The CDR3 reads CASSLNTGGADTQYF. CDR3 in DNA: TGTGCCAGCAGCCTCAACACAGGGGGAGCAGATACGCAGTATTTT.

This clone was recorded once. The V call is TRBV6-5, the J call TRBJ2-7; TRBD2 aligns across 10 bases. The CDR3 runs 16 residues. Unmatched junction bases numbered 4, after V lost 0 bases and J lost 2 bases. Germline-derived CDR1 and CDR2 are MNHEY and SVGAGI. In DNA form, the CDR3 reads TGTGCCAGCAGTTACTCCAGCGGGAGGGTAACCTACGAGCAGTACTTC. This encodes CASSYSSGRVTYEQYF.

The CDR3 DNA reads TGTGCCAGCAGTGGACCGGGCTCTGGGGCCAACGTCCTGACTTTC. Its translation is CASSGPGSGANVLTF. The chain recombines TRBV2 with TRBJ2-6; D is unresolved. This CDR3 comprises 15 residues. CDR1 is SNHLY, CDR2 FYNNEI, per germline. Trimming stripped 4 bases from V and 0 bases from J, with 7 bases between. Using reference TRBV2 and TRBJ2-6 for the parts outside the CDR3, the full variable domain is EPEVTQTPSHQVTQMGQEVILRCVPISNHLYFYWYRQILGQKVEFLVSFYNNEISEKSEIFDDQFSVERPDGSNFTLKIRSTKLEDSAMYFCASSGPGSGANVLTFGAGSRLTVL.

The chain uses TRBV6-5 and TRBJ1-2, with TRBD1 identical over 9 bases. CDR1 is MNHEY, CDR2 SVGAGI, per germline. The V segment lost 6 bases and the J segment 8 bases; nucleotides outside the gene matches: 4. The length of the CDR3 is 12 residues. CDR3 loop: CASRYRGRGYTF. The CDR3 DNA reads as TGTGCCAGCAGGTACAGGGGGCGAGGCTACACCTTC.

The V call is TRBV10-3, the J call TRBJ2-7, with TRBD1 as a possible D gene (6 bases). The length of the CDR3 is 14 residues. Trimming stripped 7 bases from V and 7 bases from J, with 20 bases between. Per germline, CDR1 ENHRY and CDR2 SYGVKD. The CDR3 sequence: CAIMNTGFLREQYF. The CDR3 DNA reads as TGTGCCATCATGAATACAGGGTTCCTTCGGGAGCAGTACTTC.

This chain uses TRBV25-1 with TRBJ2-7; D gene unclear. V was cut by 7 bases and J by 3 bases, with 13 bases left in between. CDR1 MGHDK and CDR2 SYGVNS come from the germline V gene. There are 13 residues in the CDR3. The chain's CDR3 is CASTGGLNYEQYF. The DNA of the CDR3 is TGTGCCAGCACCGGTGGGCTGAACTACGAGCAGTACTTC.